This TCR beta chain was found in a study of T-cell memory formation after mild COVID-19. TCRdb processed the 5' RACE reads anew with MiXCR; each CDR3 protein has one entry. The table records about 320,000 distinct CDR3 sequences, more than 13% of them present only once. Study results and limitations: Mainly CM and EM harbored the contracting CD4+ clones; mainly EMRA harbored the CD8+ ones.

Comments on this clonotype: No antigen is known for it.

Trimming removed 6 bases from V and 5 bases from J, with 16 bases in between. Germline assignment: CDR1 SGHVS and CDR2 FQNEAQ. CDR3 size: 14 residues. Sequences were obtained from PBMCs or a T cell subset sorted from them (not recorded which). The source of this sequence is a young man who had mild COVID-19 (a few samples of this study predate the infection). Cell type and time point are not known. The V and J genes are TRBV7-8 and TRBJ1-1; possibly TRBD1 for D (5 bases). The CDR3 DNA is TGTGCCAGCAGTCATCCCCGGGGGGGGACTGAAGCTTTCTTT. As protein: CASSHPRGGTEAFF.